This TCR beta chain was identified during a study of T cell changes during pregnancy in multiple sclerosis. Some clones are missing from TCRdb's copy, which holds only in-frame ones; the method was immunoSEQ multiplex PCR. The data hold 90,000 or so clones, with about 94% observed a single time. This CDR3 has 14 amino acids. Germline CDR1 and CDR2: SGHTA and FQGNSA. V lost 1 base and J 0 bases, leaving 3 bases between the germline ends. The receptor was derived from a female donor in good health, enrolled as a control in a pregnancy study. The sequencing used peripheral blood, collected after pregnancy. V usage is TRBV7-2 and J usage is TRBJ2-2; D remains ambiguous. The CDR3 bases are TGTGCCAGCAGCTTAGATACGAACACCGGGGAGCTGTTTTTT. It specifies CASSLDTNTGELFF. Supplemented by reference TRBV7-2 and TRBJ2-2, the full variable domain reads GAGVSQSPSNKVTEKGKDVELRCDPISGHTALYWYRQSLGQGLEFLIYFQGNSAPDKSGLPSDRFSAERTGGSVSTLTIQRTQQEDSAVYLCASSLDTNTGELFFGEGSRLTVL.